Listed below are T cell receptor beta chains from one sample, sequenced in a study of blood T cell repertoires in COVID-19. TCRdb keeps only in-frame clones here, not all; method: immunoSEQ multiplex PCR. The sample carries 200,000 or so clones, around four fifths recorded once. Material: peripheral blood. Receptors originate from a man under 40 with active or convalescent COVID-19. Each CDR3 is given with its conserved first and last residue. A D gene is named only where the DNA matches it firmly. Expanded clones get a size class; other rows say once, few or many, or leave the size out.

J gene: TRBJ2-1; V gene: TRBV9; D gene: TRBD2; clone size: -; CDR3 DNA: TGTGCCAGCAGCGTGACTAGCGGGGGGCCCGCTACGTACAATGAGCAGTTCTTC; CDR3 protein: CASSVTSGGPATYNEQFF
J gene: TRBJ1-3; V gene: TRBV2; D gene: -; clone size: -; CDR3 DNA: TGTGCCAGCAGTAGTTGGGTCACACAGGTTACTAACACCATATATTTT; CDR3 protein: CASSSWVTQVTNTIYF
J gene: TRBJ2-3; V gene: TRBV30; D gene: TRBD1; clone size: -; CDR3 DNA: TGTGCCTGGAGTGTAGCTATTCCCCCTCGGGACAGGCCTGCAACTCTCACAGATACGCAGTATTTT; CDR3 protein: CAWSVAIPPRDRPATLTDTQYF
J gene: TRBJ2-2; V gene: TRBV3-1/TRBV3-2; D gene: TRBD2; clone size: -; CDR3 DNA: TGTGCCAGCAGCCAAGGACTAGCGGGAGCCCCCGGGGAGCTGTTTTTT; CDR3 protein: CASSQGLAGAPGELFF
J gene: TRBJ2-1; V gene: TRBV2; D gene: -; clone size: -; CDR3 DNA: TGTGCCAGCAGTTCCGGGGCCTACAATGAGCAGTTCTTC; CDR3 protein: CASSSGAYNEQFF
J gene: TRBJ1-1; V gene: TRBV2; D gene: -; clone size: -; CDR3 DNA: TGTGCCAGCAGGTCAGGGAGGGAGGTCACTGAAGCTTTCTTT; CDR3 protein: CASRSGREVTEAFF
J gene: TRBJ2-1; V gene: TRBV19; D gene: TRBD2; clone size: -; CDR3 DNA: TGTGCCAGTAGACTAGCGGGAGGCAATGAGCAGTTCTTC; CDR3 protein: CASRLAGGNEQFF
J gene: TRBJ1-2; V gene: TRBV4-1; D gene: TRBD1; clone size: -; CDR3 DNA: TGCGCCAGCAGCCAAGATATCCGACAGGGATATGGCTACACCTTC; CDR3 protein: CASSQDIRQGYGYTF
J gene: TRBJ2-7; V gene: TRBV12-5; D gene: TRBD2; clone size: few; CDR3 DNA: TGTGCTAGTGGACCCCGGGGGACTAGCGGAGGTTACGAGCAGTACTTC; CDR3 protein: CASGPRGTSGGYEQYF
J gene: TRBJ2-1; V gene: TRBV10-2; D gene: TRBD1; clone size: once; CDR3 DNA: TGCGCCAGCGGGCAGGGGGCATCCAATGAGCAGTTCTTC; CDR3 protein: CASGQGASNEQFF
J gene: TRBJ2-2; V gene: TRBV28; D gene: TRBD1; clone size: -; CDR3 DNA: TGTGCCAGCAGTTTGACAGGGACGATGAGCGGGGAGCTGTTTTTT; CDR3 protein: CASSLTGTMSGELFF
J gene: TRBJ2-5; V gene: TRBV5-8; D gene: TRBD1; clone size: -; CDR3 DNA: TGTGCCAGCAACCAAGGACAGGGCCAAGAGACCCAGTACTTC; CDR3 protein: CASNQGQGQETQYF
J gene: TRBJ2-5; V gene: TRBV14; D gene: -; clone size: -; CDR3 DNA: TGTGCCAGCAGCCAAGGTCTGCGAGAGACCCAGTACTTC; CDR3 protein: CASSQGLRETQYF
J gene: TRBJ1-3; V gene: TRBV6-5; D gene: -; clone size: -; CDR3 DNA: TGTGCCACCCGAGGTACCGCCGACTCTGGAAACACCATATATTTT; CDR3 protein: CATRGTADSGNTIYF
J gene: TRBJ2-7; V gene: TRBV3-1/TRBV3-2; D gene: TRBD2; clone size: -; CDR3 DNA: TGTGCCAGCACCCTCTCGACTAGCGGGTTTTACGAGCAGTACTTC; CDR3 protein: CASTLSTSGFYEQYF
J gene: TRBJ2-1; V gene: TRBV2; D gene: TRBD1; clone size: -; CDR3 DNA: TGTGCCAGCCGGGACAGAACCTACAATGAGCAGTTCTTC; CDR3 protein: CASRDRTYNEQFF
J gene: TRBJ1-3; V gene: TRBV11-3; D gene: -; clone size: -; CDR3 DNA: TGTGCCAGCAGCCGTCAGGACAGCCGCTCTGGAAACACCATATATTTT; CDR3 protein: CASSRQDSRSGNTIYF